This TCR beta chain stems from a study of blood T cell repertoires in COVID-19 (dated by TCRdb to the early 2020s). At the level of the whole study: Samples covering the acute and convalescent phases of COVID-19 were provided by collaborators in the United States, Italy and Spain. The material from the prospective study consisted of cDNA or gDNA derived from T cells, B-cell-depleted T cells, or PBMCs. Subjects who had been exposed to COVID-19, were actively infected with it, or had recovered from it provided the deeply sampled blood TCRbeta repertoires that made up the dataset. The repertoires were made available in a free public database intended to serve as a resource for research on the immune response to SARS-CoV-2. Samples came from the ongoing ImmuneRACE study (first 160 participants) plus 1,254 subjects from 6 global collaborators. Nearly every sample came with metadata listing a de-identified subject ID, COVID-19 status, age in years and sex. Where HLA class I and class II types were available, the types were taken from metadata supplied by the sample provider, not from assay-based typing. Here is what the overall study found, with its caveats: How much clinical and demographic metadata was included differed by source and by participant, and the metadata was provided uncurated.

The immunoSEQ Assay, a bias-controlled multiplex PCR, was used to amplify TCRbeta CDR3 regions from genomic DNA. Under the source paper's analysis protocol: The number of nucleated cells in each sample was estimated from the amplification of reference gene primers within the assay. Sequence reads were collapsed and filtered to measure the absolute abundance of every unique TCRbeta CDR3 rearrangement. For each sample, productive Simpson clonality was calculated as the square root of Simpson's diversity index across productive rearrangements. TCRdb took over this immuneACCESS table, retaining in-frame rearrangements with V and J assigned. Such tables are incomplete; in checked studies, under half of the missing clones stem from an unresolved V gene, and the remainder is unexplained. From that table come the V and J calls and clone size; the DNA was used to work out D and trimming. In this sample the table shows approximately 290,000 clones, about 89% of which occur a single time. Of the sample, approximately 0.84% is held by the ten largest clones.

Whole blood was collected in K2EDTA tubes by collaborating institutions according to the institutions' own protocols. For TCRbeta analysis, collaborators shipped samples as frozen whole blood, isolated PBMCs, or DNA extracted from either of those sample types. V drops 5 bases and J drops 4 bases, leaving 17 bases in between. CDR1 and CDR2 are drawn from the germline V gene: MNHEY, SVGAGI. The CDR3 runs 15 amino acids, cysteine and phenylalanine included. Only the CDR3 DNA is retained, 45 bases long and in frame from the first base. Worth noting for this clone: Which antigen it targets is not known. There are no base qualities to consult, and no much larger clone falls within one base.

Sequencing was carried out using peripheral blood. The V and J segments used are TRBV6-5 and TRBJ1-2; D gene: possibly TRBD1, on 5 matching bases. This TCR came from a man aged 25-45 years with acute or convalescent COVID-19. For the CDR3, the sequence is CASSPKRGTLYGYTF. The DNA is TGTGCCAGCAGTCCTAAGCGGGGGACCCTCTATGGCTACACCTTC.